These 24 T cell receptor beta chains were sequenced from one sample in a study of radiation and T cells in renal cell carcinoma. TCRdb's copy holds only in-frame clones and misses some; the assay was immunoSEQ multiplex PCR. The repertoire holds roughly 130,000 clones, with around 90% as singletons. Time point reported: blood 2 weeks post-SBRT. Sample treatment: 15 Gy SBRT to primary tumor, nephrectomy 4 weeks later. Material: blood, obtained from a patient whose treatment included radiotherapy and nephrectomy. Receptors originate from a woman aged 65 to 85 with renal cell carcinoma.

The gene calls are TRBV5-4 and TRBJ1-1; possible D gene TRBD1, 5 bases. The CDR3 has 15 amino acids. V lost 2 bases to trimming and J lost 1 base, with 12 bases between them. CDR1 and CDR2 from the germline V gene are SGHNT and YYREEE (reference sequence). DNA of the CDR3: TGTGCCAGCAGCTTCAATATAGGGGCGAACACTGAAGCTTTCTTT. Translation gives CASSFNIGANTEAFF.

This clone was seen a few times. The genes are TRBV4-2 and TRBJ2-1; D gene uncertain. Germline lookup yields CDR1 LGHNA and CDR2 YNFKEQ. V was clipped by 5 bases and J by 4 bases, with 9 bases between them. The CDR3 contains 13 residues. Here the CDR3 DNA reads TGTGCCAGCAGCACTCGGGCGTACAATGAGCAGTTCTTC. Protein: CASSTRAYNEQFF.

The chain links TRBV11-3 to TRBJ1-2; TRBD1 matches at 8 bases. Trimming took 1 base from V and 4 from J; bases not matched to a gene: 5. The CDR3 spans 15 residues. Germline V gene sequence: CDR1 SGHNT, CDR2 YENEEA. The CDR3, as DNA: TGTGCCAGCAGCTTAGGGAGGGACAGGCTCTATGGCTACACCTTC. Its protein is CASSLGRDRLYGYTF.

The count of this clone is one. The V and J genes are TRBV15 and TRBJ1-6, with unresolved D. Germline CDR1 and CDR2: LNHNV and YYDKDF (reference sequence). The CDR3 sequence is 16 residues long. The V end lost 0 bases, the J end lost 0 bases, and 6 bases lay between the germline ends. The CDR3 region is CATSRDASSYNSPLHF. For the CDR3, the DNA is TGTGCCACCAGCAGAGATGCGAGCTCCTATAATTCACCCCTCCACTTT.

The chain uses TRBV19 and TRBJ1-2; maybe TRBD1 (5 bases). This CDR3 has 15 residues. The V and J ends lost 1 base and 6 bases respectively, with 15 bases between them. Germline V gene sequence: CDR1 LNHDA, CDR2 SQIVND (reference sequence). Here the CDR3 DNA reads TGTGCCAGTAGTATAGTAGGGACTTCCACGAATGGCTACACCTTC. Amino acids: CASSIVGTSTNGYTF.

The J gene is TRBJ2-1, the V gene TRBV19; TRBD1 aligns across 7 bases. Germline trimming cut 2 bases from V and 2 bases from J; bases unmatched to any gene: 3. This CDR3 is 15 amino acids long. Germline CDR1 LNHDA, CDR2 SQIVND (reference sequence). The CDR3 DNA reads as TGTGCCAGTAGTATATTACAGGGGACCTACAATGAGCAGTTCTTC. It codes for CASSILQGTYNEQFF. Looking up the rest from reference TRBV19 and TRBJ2-1 gives the full variable domain: DGGITQSPKYLFRKEGQNVTLSCEQNLNHDAMYWYRQDPGQGLRLIYYSQIVNDFQKGDIAEGYSVSREKKESFPLTVTSAQKNPTAFYLCASSILQGTYNEQFFGPGTRLTVL.

Regarding this clone: Other DNA sequences within the sample encode an identical CDR3. The chain combines TRBV9 with TRBJ1-5; D is unresolved. Trimming cost V 0 bases and J 6 bases, with 10 bases left between them. Germline V gives CDR1 SGDLS, CDR2 YYNGEE. This CDR3 is built from 14 residues. CDR3 region: CASSVDPGVQPQHF. The CDR3 nucleotides are TGTGCCAGCAGCGTAGACCCGGGTGTTCAGCCCCAGCATTTT.

The gene calls are TRBV4-1 and TRBJ2-5; possibly TRBD1 for D (6 bases). The CDR3 is 15 amino acids. Trimming removed 3 bases at V and 3 bases at J, with 14 bases between. Germline CDR1 and CDR2: MGHRA and YSYEKL. CDR3 coding DNA: TGCGCCAGCAGCCACATAAGACAGGACAAAGAGACCCAGTACTTC. Protein sequence: CASSHIRQDKETQYF.

This rearrangement joins TRBV19 to TRBJ1-5; weak D call: TRBD1 (6 bases). Germline V gene sequence: CDR1 LNHDA, CDR2 SQIVND (reference sequence). With 5 bases removed from V and 1 base from J, the gap between germline ends came to 12 bases. This CDR3 region has 15 residues. CDR3 coding DNA: TGTGCCAGTAGTGCCTCAGGGGTGAGCAATCAGCCCCAGCATTTT. This sequence encodes CASSASGVSNQPQHF.

The chain joins TRBV7-9 to TRBJ2-1; 9 bases are a match to TRBD2. This CDR3 has 17 amino acids. J lost 4 bases, V lost 5 bases, and 12 bases had no gene match. Germline CDR1 SEHNR, CDR2 FQNEAQ (reference sequence). The CDR3 bases are TGTGCCAGCAGCGAGGTTAGCGGGGGCCTAGGTTACAATGAGCAGTTCTTC. Protein product: CASSEVSGGLGYNEQFF.

This clone appeared once. The V and J genes are TRBV21-1 and TRBJ2-1; the D call TRBD1 from the table was never checked on the DNA. TRBV21-1 is a known pseudogene. This CDR3 spans 16 amino acids. The CDR3: CASSKARQGAYNEQFF. CDR3 coding DNA: TGTGCCAGCAGCAAAGCGCGGCAGGGCGCATACAATGAGCAGTTCTTC.

V is TRBV6-5 and J is TRBJ1-1, with unresolved D. This CDR3 region has 13 residues. Looked up from germline, CDR1 is MNHEY and CDR2 is SVGAGI. V was pared by 6 bases and J by 1 base, with 9 bases between. The CDR3: CASRRTGNTEAFF. CDR3 DNA sequence: TGTGCCAGCAGAAGGACGGGGAACACTGAAGCTTTCTTT.

This chain joins TRBV4-3 and TRBJ1-4, with a possible D match to TRBD1 (6 bases). This CDR3 spans 16 amino acids. CDR1 and CDR2 from the germline V gene are LGHNA and YSLEER. Trimming left V 4 bases short and J 0 bases short, with 12 bases between. CDR3 coding DNA: TGCGCCAGCAGCCCCGGGGGGGCAGCAACTAATGAAAAACTGTTTTTT. Translated, it gives CASSPGGAATNEKLFF.

The rearrangement links TRBV28 to TRBJ1-4; perhaps TRBD1 as D (5 bases). CDR1 and CDR2 from the germline V gene are MDHEN and SYDVKM. The V end lost 3 bases, the J end lost 5 bases, and 16 bases lay between the germline ends. CDR3 size: 16 residues. CDR3 amino acids: CASSFLGDGGNEKLFF. Written as DNA, the CDR3 is TGTGCCAGCAGTTTTCTGGGGGACGGAGGGAATGAAAAACTGTTTTTT. Full variable domain (remainder filled in from reference TRBV28 and TRBJ1-4): DVKVTQSSRYLVKRTGEKVFLECVQDMDHENMFWYRQDPGLGLRLIYFSYDVKMKEKGDIPEGYSVSREKKERFSLILESASTNQTSMYLCASSFLGDGGNEKLFFGSGTQLSVL.

The J gene is TRBJ1-1, the V gene TRBV15; maybe TRBD1 (5 bases). Trimming pared 1 base from V and 4 bases from J, leaving 10 bases between. This CDR3 spans 14 amino acids. Germline lookup yields CDR1 LNHNV and CDR2 YYDKDF (reference sequence). The CDR3 loop is CATSRVVGGTEAFF. The CDR3 bases are TGTGCCACCAGCAGAGTGGTTGGGGGCACTGAAGCTTTCTTT.

The rearrangement joins TRBV7-8 to TRBJ2-1; 10 bases line up with TRBD1. J lost 3 bases, V lost 4 bases, and 6 bases had no gene match. CDR3 length: 16 amino acids. Germline CDR1 is SGHVS and CDR2 is FQNEAQ. CDR3 in amino acids: CASSSGGTGVYNEQFF. The CDR3, as DNA: TGTGCCAGCAGCTCCGGGGGGACAGGGGTCTACAATGAGCAGTTCTTC.

The chain combines TRBV5-5 with TRBJ2-1, with 10 bases matching TRBD1. The ends lost 4 bases at V and 14 bases at J; junction bases unmatched: 3. CDR1 and CDR2 from the germline V gene are SGHKS and YYEKEE (reference sequence). The CDR3 runs 11 residues. The CDR3 nucleotides read TGTGCCAGCAGCCCTGGACAGGGGGAGTTCTTC. Translated: CASSPGQGEFF.

A single count supports this clone. This chain links TRBV19 with TRBJ2-3, with a tentative D call TRBD1 (5 bases). The V gene's germline CDR1 is LNHDA and CDR2 SQIVND (reference sequence). The CDR3 sequence is 15 residues long. V shed 3 bases and J shed 0 bases, with 10 bases lying between them. The CDR3 sequence: CASSISWGSTDTQYF. DNA for the CDR3: TGTGCCAGTAGTATTTCGTGGGGCAGCACAGATACGCAGTATTTT. The variable domain in full, with the rest retrieved from reference TRBV19 and TRBJ2-3, is DGGITQSPKYLFRKEGQNVTLSCEQNLNHDAMYWYRQDPGQGLRLIYYSQIVNDFQKGDIAEGYSVSREKKESFPLTVTSAQKNPTAFYLCASSISWGSTDTQYFGPGTRLTVL.

This clone was counted a single time. This chain links TRBV14 with TRBJ1-1, with no clear D. V gave up 4 bases and J gave up 7 bases, with 22 bases separating them. This CDR3 is built from 16 residues. From germline, CDR1 is SGHDN and CDR2 FVKESK. The CDR3 here is CASSRFGNLDFGEAFF. The CDR3 DNA reads TGTGCCAGCAGCCGATTCGGGAACCTGGACTTTGGTGAAGCTTTCTTT.

The CDR3 nucleotides read TGTGCCAGCAGTTTACTGGGACGGATGAACACTGAAGCTTTCTTT. Protein product: CASSLLGRMNTEAFF. This rearrangement joins TRBV28 to TRBJ1-1; TRBD1 might be the D (5 bases). Germline-derived CDR1 and CDR2 are MDHEN and SYDVKM. The CDR3 is 15 residues long. The V end lost 2 bases, the J end lost 0 bases, and 10 bases lay between the germline ends.

The gene calls are TRBV13 and TRBJ2-1, with D perhaps TRBD1 or TRBD2 (5 bases each). Trimming left V 5 bases short and J 4 bases short, with 15 bases between. CDR1 and CDR2 from the germline V gene are PRHDT and FYEKMQ (reference sequence). CDR3 length: 15 residues. The CDR3 region is CASSPRLGEYNEQFF. The CDR3 DNA is TGTGCCAGCAGCCCGCGGCTGGGGGAATACAATGAGCAGTTCTTC.

This chain connects TRBV2 to TRBJ2-7; a weak D match, TRBD1 (7 bases). This CDR3 region has 13 residues. From germline, CDR1 is SNHLY and CDR2 FYNNEI. Between the trimmed V and J ends, which lost 3 bases and 6 bases, there was a span of 12 bases. As DNA, the CDR3 is TGTGCCAGCAGTGACAGGGGGGAATTCGAGCAGTACTTC. Translated, it gives CASSDRGEFEQYF.

The chain joins TRBV5-1 to TRBJ1-1; D perhaps matches TRBD1 (6 bases). Germline V gives CDR1 SGHRS, CDR2 YFSETQ. The CDR3 is 15 residues long. Trimming took off 4 bases at V and 1 base at J, with 14 bases between the two ends. This chain's CDR3 is CASSKYPRGNTEAFF. The CDR3 DNA reads as TGCGCCAGCAGCAAATACCCCAGGGGGAACACTGAAGCTTTCTTT. Full variable domain (rest looked up from reference TRBV5-1 and TRBJ1-1): KAGVTQTPRYLIKTRGQQVTLSCSPISGHRSVSWYQQTPGQGLQFLFEYFSETQRNKGNFPGRFSGRQFSNSRSEMNVSTLELGDSALYLCASSKYPRGNTEAFFGQGTRLTVV.

This sequence joins TRBV21-1 and TRBJ1-5. TRBV21-1 constitutes a pseudogene. The CDR3 is made up of 13 amino acids. CDR3 coding DNA: TGTGCCAGCAGCTTAGACGAGGGTCCGGCCCAGCATTTT. Its protein product is CASSLDEGPAQHF.